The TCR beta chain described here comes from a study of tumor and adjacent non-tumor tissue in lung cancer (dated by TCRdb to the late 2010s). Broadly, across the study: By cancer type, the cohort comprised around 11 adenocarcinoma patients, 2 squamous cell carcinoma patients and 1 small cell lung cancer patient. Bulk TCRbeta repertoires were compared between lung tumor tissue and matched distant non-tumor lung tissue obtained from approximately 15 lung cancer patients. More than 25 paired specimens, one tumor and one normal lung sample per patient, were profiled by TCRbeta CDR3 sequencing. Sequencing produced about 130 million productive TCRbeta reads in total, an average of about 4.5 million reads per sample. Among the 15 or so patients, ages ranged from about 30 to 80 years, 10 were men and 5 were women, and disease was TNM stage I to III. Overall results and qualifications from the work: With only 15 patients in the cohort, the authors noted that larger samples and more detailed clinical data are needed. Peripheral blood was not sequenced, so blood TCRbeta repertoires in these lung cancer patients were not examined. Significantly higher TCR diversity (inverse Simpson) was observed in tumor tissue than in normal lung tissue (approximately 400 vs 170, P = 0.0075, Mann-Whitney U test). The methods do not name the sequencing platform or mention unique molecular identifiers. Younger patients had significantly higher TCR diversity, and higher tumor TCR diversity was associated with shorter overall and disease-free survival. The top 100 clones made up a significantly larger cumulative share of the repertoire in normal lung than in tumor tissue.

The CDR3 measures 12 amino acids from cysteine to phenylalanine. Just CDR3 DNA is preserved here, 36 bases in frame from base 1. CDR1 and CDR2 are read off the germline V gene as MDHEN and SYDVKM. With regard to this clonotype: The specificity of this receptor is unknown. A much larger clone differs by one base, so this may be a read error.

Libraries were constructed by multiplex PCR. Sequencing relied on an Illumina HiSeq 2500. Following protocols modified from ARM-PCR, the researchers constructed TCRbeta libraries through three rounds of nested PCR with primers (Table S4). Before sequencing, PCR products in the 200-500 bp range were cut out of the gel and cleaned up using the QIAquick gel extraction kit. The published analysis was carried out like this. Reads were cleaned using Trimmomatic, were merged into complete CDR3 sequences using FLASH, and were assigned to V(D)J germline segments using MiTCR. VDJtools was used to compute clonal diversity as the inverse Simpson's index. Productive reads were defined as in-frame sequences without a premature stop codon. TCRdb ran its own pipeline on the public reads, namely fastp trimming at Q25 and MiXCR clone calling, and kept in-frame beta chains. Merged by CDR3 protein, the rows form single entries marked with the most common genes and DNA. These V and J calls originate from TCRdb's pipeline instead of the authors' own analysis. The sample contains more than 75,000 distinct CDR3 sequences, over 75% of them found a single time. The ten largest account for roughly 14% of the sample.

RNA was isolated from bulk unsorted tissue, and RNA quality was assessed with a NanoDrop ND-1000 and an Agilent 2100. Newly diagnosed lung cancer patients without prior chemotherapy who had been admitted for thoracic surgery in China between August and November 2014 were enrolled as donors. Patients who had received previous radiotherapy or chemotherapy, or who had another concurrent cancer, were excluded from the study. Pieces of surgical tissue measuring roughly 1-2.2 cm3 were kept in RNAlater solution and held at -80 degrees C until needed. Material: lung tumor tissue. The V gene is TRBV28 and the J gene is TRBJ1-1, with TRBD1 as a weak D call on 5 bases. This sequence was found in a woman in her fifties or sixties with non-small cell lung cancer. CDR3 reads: CANTTGTGEVFF. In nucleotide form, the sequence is TGTGCCAACACAACCGGGACGGGTGAAGTTTTCTTT.